This TCR beta chain emerged from a study of CD8 T cells in Susac syndrome. V lost 3 bases to trimming and J lost 2 bases, with 10 bases between them. CDR1 and CDR2 from the germline V gene are DFQATT and SNEGSKA (reference sequence). The CDR3 is 13 amino acids. Random hexamers served to reverse transcribe about 0.5 to 1 ug RNA. One entry per CDR3 protein, called by TCRdb with MiXCR from the immunoSEQ multiplex PCR reads. The table includes about 120,000 distinct CDR3 sequences, approximately 93% detected once. Sequencing used CD4+ T cells from PBMCs. This TCR derives from a human donor with multiple sclerosis. The chain recombines TRBV20-1 with TRBJ1-2; no clear D gene. The CDR3 DNA reads as TGCAGTGCTAGCGCATATAGGAACTATGGCTACACCTTC. Its translation: CSASAYRNYGYTF.